This paragraph covers one T cell receptor (beta chain) sequence. What antigen it recognizes has not been identified. No much larger clone exists at a distance of one base, and base qualities are not known. Looking up the germline V gene yields CDR1 SNHLY and CDR2 FYNNEI. The CDR3 holds 15 amino acids from the cysteine to the phenylalanine. Here the CDR3 DNA is all that survives: 45 bases in frame from base 1. Trimming leaves V shorter by 8 bases and J shorter by 1 base, with the junction holding 6 bases beyond the gene matches. This entry is derived from a study of Graves' ophthalmopathy and Graves' hyperthyroidism (dated by TCRdb to about 2018). Looking at the study overall: Peripheral blood was collected at initial diagnosis, before any treatment. To tell Graves' ophthalmopathy apart from Graves' hyperthyroidism, and to predict which patients would progress to ophthalmopathy, the study relied on TCR beta repertoire signatures. In total, around 140 blood samples were TCR-sequenced: approximately 42 ophthalmopathy, some 75 hyperthyroidism and about 17 hyperthyroidism-to-ophthalmopathy patients. To explore V-J signatures that separate ophthalmopathy from hyperthyroidism, a discovery set of about 100 patients was enrolled, consisting of approximately 45 with ophthalmopathy and around 57 with stable hyperthyroidism. An independent validation cohort comprised 18 hyperthyroidism patients and over 15 patients who later progressed from hyperthyroidism to ophthalmopathy. In roughly six hyperthyroidism patients, the T-cell repertoires found in thyroid tissue were compared with those found in blood. Following sampling, methimazole starting at 30 mg daily was administered to hyperthyroidism patients, and high-dose intravenous methylprednisolone was administered to ophthalmopathy patients.

For repertoire sequencing, TCR beta CDR3 regions were amplified from RNA transcripts. HTBI primers and the Qiagen OneStep RT-PCR kit were used in a first-round RT-PCR, which was followed by a second-round multiplex PCR, size selection and purification. The libraries underwent paired-end sequencing with 100 bp reads on an Illumina HiSeq2000. The authors' analysis ran thus. Reads were processed with SOAPnuke, discarding reads with adapters, uncalled bases, mean Phred below 15, or no exact constant-primer or identifier match. COPE v1.2.5 was used to merge high-quality paired reads. Unique nucleotide sequences were defined as clonotypes and aligned to IMGT TRB V, D and J references using MiTCR v1.1. The analysis was limited to V-J combinations with a frequency above 0.0001, which together covered approximately 99% of repertoires. A TCR clonal expansion and chaos score per V-J combination was defined as the ratio of F50 clonal expansion to chaos observed in the TCRdist matrix. Features were reduced by Welch's t-statistics and random forest to 10 to 15 V-J combinations, which fed a naive Bayes classifier. Thyroid-blood repertoire similarity was quantified with the Morisita-Horn index. The raw public data were reprocessed by TCRdb itself: fastp quality trimming at Q25, MiXCR clonotype calling, in-frame beta chains only. Under each unique CDR3 protein, matching rows form one entry showing the most common genes and DNA. TCRdb assigned the V and J calls; the authors' analysis was not used. This sample gives some 250,000 distinct CDR3 sequences in total; around 42% of them show up just once. Roughly 45% of the sample lies in the top ten.

Ophthalmopathy patients had moderately to severely active disease, Clinical Activity Score of at least 3, NOSPECS grade of at least 4, and disease duration under 3 months. Patients with other autoimmune diseases, uncontrolled infections, pregnancy or lactation were excluded from the study. Clinical symptoms, serum thyroxine, TRAb, thyroid ultrasound and orbital computed tomography formed the basis of the diagnosis. Using Ficoll-Paque density gradient centrifugation, PBMCs were isolated from less than 11 ml of fresh peripheral blood. Total RNA was extracted with Trizol reagent and quality-checked on an Agilent 2100 Bioanalyzer. What the work shows at the level of the full study, not this receptor alone: In validation, the model predicted ophthalmopathy progression with 55% to 71% sensitivity and 72% to 80% specificity; roughly eleven predicted patients were CT-confirmed with GO in a median of about 6.1 months. No statistical method was used to predetermine the sample size, and group allocation was not hidden from the investigators. In cross-validation, the 13-signature model distinguished ophthalmopathy from stable hyperthyroidism with approximately 90% sensitivity and approximately 81% specificity, while in the test set the corresponding values were about 79% and 69%. Most of the expanded thyroid clonotypes with a frequency above 0.001 were also detected in blood, and it was suggested that the thyroid immune response may be reflected by blood repertoires.

This receptor chain uses TRBV2 and TRBJ1-5, and 9 junctional nucleotides match TRBD1. The sequenced sample was peripheral blood. This clonotype originated in an adult man with Graves' ophthalmopathy. The CDR3 region: CASGGTGRSNQPQHF. The sequenced DNA: TGTGCCAGCGGGGGGACAGGGAGAAGCAATCAGCCCCAGCATTTT.